This T cell receptor (beta chain) emerged from a study of CD8 T cells in Susac syndrome. With random hexamers, reverse transcription was performed on roughly 0.45 to 1 ug of RNA. TCRdb itself ran the immunoSEQ multiplex PCR reads through MiXCR, one entry per CDR3 protein. The sample includes about 180,000 distinct CDR3 sequences, 90% to 95% of them seen just once. J lost 3 bases, V lost 1 base, and 3 bases had no gene match. The CDR3 totals 17 residues. Germline-derived CDR1 and CDR2 are SGHVS and FNYEAQ. This TCR derives from a human donor with Susac syndrome. The sequenced sample consisted of CD4+ T cells from PBMCs. V usage is TRBV7-6 and J usage is TRBJ2-2, with 12 nucleotides matching TRBD2. For the CDR3, the DNA is TGTGCCAGCAGCTTAGGCGGGACTAGCGGGCACACCGGGGAGCTGTTTTTT. Translation gives CASSLGGTSGHTGELFF.